This T cell receptor beta chain was profiled in a study of blood T cell repertoires in COVID-19. Turning to the study itself: Italy, Spain and the United States were the sources of the convalescent and acute COVID-19 samples. T cells, B-cell-depleted T cells, or PBMCs provided the cDNA or gDNA that served as material.

How the authors handled the data: Reference gene primer amplification in the assay estimated nucleated cell counts. Clones were sequenced by immunoSEQ multiplex PCR, and TCRdb holds only the in-frame ones, with some missing. V, J and clone size are taken as reported in that table, and D and trimming were inferred from the DNA itself. There are 130,000 or so clones in the sample; just under 85% occur only once, and 3% lies in the top ten. CDR3 size: 12 residues. The V and J ends lost 0 bases and 10 bases respectively, with 8 bases between them. The germline V gene encodes CDR1 SGDLS and CDR2 YYNGEE. Specimen: peripheral blood. This chain joins TRBV9 and TRBJ2-1; the D gene is possibly TRBD1 (5 bases). The sequence derives from a woman of 80 years or more with acute or convalescent COVID-19. CDR3: CASSVGGREQFF. For the CDR3, the DNA is TGTGCCAGCAGCGTAGGGGGCCGAGAGCAGTTCTTC.